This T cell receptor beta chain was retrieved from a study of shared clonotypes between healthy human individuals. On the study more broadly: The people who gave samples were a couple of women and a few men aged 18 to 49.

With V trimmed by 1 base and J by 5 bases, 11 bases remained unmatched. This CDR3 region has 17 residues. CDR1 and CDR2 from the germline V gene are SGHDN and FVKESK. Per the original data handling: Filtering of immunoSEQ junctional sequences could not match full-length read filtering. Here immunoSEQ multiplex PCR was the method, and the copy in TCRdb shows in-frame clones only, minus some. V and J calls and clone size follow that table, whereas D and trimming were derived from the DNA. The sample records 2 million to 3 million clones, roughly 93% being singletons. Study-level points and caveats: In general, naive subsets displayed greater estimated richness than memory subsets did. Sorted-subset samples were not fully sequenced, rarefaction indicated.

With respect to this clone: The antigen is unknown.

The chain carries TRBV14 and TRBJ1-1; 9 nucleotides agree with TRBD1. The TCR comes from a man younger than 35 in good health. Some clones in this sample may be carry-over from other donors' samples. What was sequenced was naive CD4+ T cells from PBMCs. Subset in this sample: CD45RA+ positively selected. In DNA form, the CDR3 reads TGTGCCAGCAGCCAAGCCAGGTTACGGGACAGGGAAACTGAAGCTTTCTTT. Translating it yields CASSQARLRDRETEAFF.